These 14 T cell receptor beta chains were all obtained from the same sample, sequenced in a study of blood T cell repertoires in COVID-19. Clones were sequenced by immunoSEQ multiplex PCR, and TCRdb holds only the in-frame ones, with some missing. The sample contains some 270,000 clones, approximately 91% of which appear only once. The sample was peripheral blood. The receptors shown here come from a man aged 50-59 years with acute or convalescent COVID-19.

The sample holds one count of this clone. This sequence joins TRBV6-5 and TRBJ1-1; maybe TRBD1 (5 bases). Trimming pared 7 bases from V and 2 bases from J, leaving 11 bases between. Germline V gene lookup returns CDR1 MNHEY and CDR2 SVGAGI. There are 13 residues in the CDR3. The CDR3 nucleotides are TGTGCCAGCACCCGACAGACAAACACTGAAGCTTTCTTT. Translated, it gives CASTRQTNTEAFF.

The rearrangement uses TRBV4-2 and TRBJ1-4; tentatively, D is TRBD1 (5 bases). CDR1 LGHNA and CDR2 YNFKEQ come from the germline V gene. This CDR3 has 14 residues. Trimming removed 0 bases at V and 11 bases at J, with 13 bases between. This CDR3 reads CASSQDTRGEKLFF. In nucleotides, the CDR3 is TGTGCCAGCAGCCAAGATACACGGGGGGAGAAACTGTTTTTT.

The V and J genes are TRBV6-1 and TRBJ1-2; D gene uncertain. The CDR3 has 14 amino acids. CDR1 and CDR2 (germline): MNHNS, SASEGT. V lost 2 bases, J lost 5 bases, and 12 bases lay in between. The CDR3 DNA reads as TGTGCCAGCAGTGAACGGGGTTTTAAGTATGGCTACACCTTC. Translated, it gives CASSERGFKYGYTF.

The rearrangement joins TRBV29-1 to TRBJ2-3; 7 bases line up with TRBD2. Per germline, CDR1 SQVTM and CDR2 ANQGSEA. The CDR3 runs 16 residues. With V trimmed by 8 bases and J by 0 bases, 14 bases remained unmatched. CDR3 amino acids: CSSRGFLAGSTDTQYF. As DNA, the CDR3 is TGCAGCTCCCGAGGGTTTTTAGCGGGTAGCACAGATACGCAGTATTTT.

J is TRBJ2-7 and V is TRBV12-5; TRBD2 matches at 10 bases. The CDR3 runs to 14 residues. The V gene's germline CDR1 is LGHNT and CDR2 FRNRAP. With 6 bases clipped from V and 6 bases from J, the junction kept 8 bases outside the gene matches. This CDR3 reads CASGDSGGAAEQYF. For the CDR3, the DNA is TGTGCTAGTGGGGACAGCGGGGGGGCGGCCGAGCAGTACTTC.

This chain connects TRBV6-2 or TRBV6-3 to TRBJ1-1; the match to TRBD1 covers 9 bases. Germline V lookup: CDR1 MNHEY, CDR2 SVGEGT. The CDR3 runs 16 residues. After removal of 5 bases from V and 1 base from J, the junction contained 8 bases not matched to a gene. The CDR3 spells CASSQDRGTGNTEAFF. The DNA of the CDR3 is TGTGCCAGCAGTCAGGACAGGGGTACGGGGAACACTGAAGCTTTCTTT.

CDR3: CASSVARGRYTDTQYF. The DNA of the CDR3 is TGTGCCAGCAGCGTAGCCAGGGGGCGTTACACAGATACGCAGTATTTT. The chain carries TRBV9 and TRBJ2-3; the match to TRBD1 covers 8 bases. From germline, CDR1 is SGDLS and CDR2 YYNGEE. This CDR3 contains 16 residues. V shed 0 bases, J shed 2 bases, and the junction held 5 bases outside the gene matches. Full variable domain (missing parts from reference TRBV9 and TRBJ2-3): DSGVTQTPKHLITATGQRVTLRCSPRSGDLSVYWYQQSLDQGLQFLIQYYNGEERAKGNILERFSAQQFPDLHSELNLSSLELGDSALYFCASSVARGRYTDTQYFGPGTRLTVL.

The J gene is TRBJ2-3, the V gene TRBV25-1; 9 bases align to TRBD2. V lost 1 base and J lost 4; bases outside the gene matches: 6. CDR1 MGHDK and CDR2 SYGVNS come from the germline V gene. This CDR3 comprises 16 residues. The CDR3 DNA sequence: TGTGCCAGCAGTGAATGGTCCAGCGGGGGGCCAGATACGCAGTATTTT. Protein product: CASSEWSSGGPDTQYF.

J is TRBJ2-6 and V is TRBV7-3, with D perhaps TRBD2 (5 bases). The CDR3 has 15 amino acids. CDR1 and CDR2 from the germline V gene are SGHTA and FQGTGA. Trimming took 4 bases from V and 1 from J, leaving 8 bases between them. The CDR3 bases are TGTGCCAGCAGCTCCTCGGGGTCTGGGGCCAACGTCCTGACTTTC. Encoded protein: CASSSSGSGANVLTF.

The chain has TRBV19 and TRBJ2-7, with D possibly being TRBD1 (5 bases). The germline gives CDR1 LNHDA, CDR2 SQIVND (reference sequence). Between the trimmed V and J ends, which lost 9 bases and 1 base, there was a span of 10 bases. This CDR3 contains 12 residues. CDR3 in amino acids: CARPKGSYEQYF. In DNA form, the CDR3 reads TGTGCCAGGCCGAAGGGGTCCTACGAGCAGTACTTC.

About this clone: Compared with germline, one end of the junction differs, possibly owing to a read error. Other DNA sequences in this sample translate to the same CDR3. This sequence joins TRBV7-3 and TRBJ1-4; D is perhaps TRBD1 (5 bases). CDR3 length: 14 amino acids. The V gene's germline CDR1 is SGHTA and CDR2 FQGTGA. The CDR3 sequence is CASSLGGANEKLFF. In DNA, the CDR3 is TGTGCCAGCAGCTTGGGAGGGGCTAACGAAAAACTGTTTTTT.

Points on this clone: At the DNA level, this CDR3 is encoded by other sequences in the same sample as well. The rearrangement links TRBV6-5 to TRBJ2-7, with unresolved D. Between the trimmed V and J ends, which lost 5 bases and 0 bases, there was a span of 14 bases. The CDR3 covers 15 residues. Germline V CDR1 and CDR2: MNHEY, SVGAGI. The CDR3 DNA follows: TGTGCCAGCAGTCCCGGCGGCCCCTCCTCCTACGAGCAGTACTTC. Its translation is CASSPGGPSSYEQYF.

This rearrangement joins TRBV29-1 to TRBJ2-1; 11 bases align to TRBD2. J was trimmed by 3 bases and V by 6 bases; bases with no gene match: 10. This CDR3 contains 16 residues. Germline V gene data show CDR1 as SQVTM and CDR2 as ANQGSEA. The CDR3 protein is CSVPVASGGFYNEQFF. As DNA, the CDR3 is TGCAGCGTACCTGTTGCTAGCGGGGGGTTCTACAATGAGCAGTTCTTC.

This clone was seen more than once but under ten times. The chain joins TRBV4-2 to TRBJ1-1, with no clear D. This CDR3 spans 15 amino acids. Germline loops: CDR1 LGHNA, CDR2 YNFKEQ. The V gene lost 1 base and the J gene lost 3 bases, with 12 bases spanning the gap. Written as DNA, the CDR3 is TGTGCCAGCAGCCAAGGGGGAGGCTTGCACACTGAAGCTTTCTTT. Protein sequence: CASSQGGGLHTEAFF.